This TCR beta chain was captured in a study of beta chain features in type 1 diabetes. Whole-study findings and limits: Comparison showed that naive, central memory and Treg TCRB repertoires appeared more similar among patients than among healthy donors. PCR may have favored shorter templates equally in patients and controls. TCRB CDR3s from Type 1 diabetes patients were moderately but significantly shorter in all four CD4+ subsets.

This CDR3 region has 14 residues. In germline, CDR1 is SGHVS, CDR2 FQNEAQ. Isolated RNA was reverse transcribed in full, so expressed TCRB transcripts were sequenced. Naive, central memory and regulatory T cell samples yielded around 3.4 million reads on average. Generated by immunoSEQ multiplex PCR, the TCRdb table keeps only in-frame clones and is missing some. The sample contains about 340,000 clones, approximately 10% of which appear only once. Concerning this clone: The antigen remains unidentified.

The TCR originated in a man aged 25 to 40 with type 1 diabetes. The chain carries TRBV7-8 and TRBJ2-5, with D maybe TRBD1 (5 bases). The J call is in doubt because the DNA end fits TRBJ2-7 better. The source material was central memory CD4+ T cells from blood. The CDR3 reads CASSFRQNSYEQYF. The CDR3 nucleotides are TGTGCCAGCAGCTTCCGACAGAACTCCTACGAGCAGTACTTC.